What follows is one TCR beta chain and its context. The antigen remains unidentified. The table came from immunoSEQ multiplex PCR; TCRdb's copy has only in-frame clones and leaves some out. Of tens of thousands of clones in the sample, about 90% were seen once. The entry originates in a study of OX40 agonist ivuxolimab in advanced cancers. Study summary: Eligibility rules accepted prior anti-PD-1, anti-PD-L1 or anti-CTLA-4 therapy, and 40% to 50% had some.

General study results and limits: Doses of 0.1 to 3.0 mg/kg were accompanied by clonal expansion of CD4+ and CD8+ blood T cells by week 6. CD8+ T cells averaged more expanded clones than CD4+.

The clonotype comes from an adult with an advanced solid tumor such as melanoma, head and neck, liver or kidney cancer. Sequences were derived from CD4+ or CD8+ T cells sorted from blood, sampled in a trial of the OX40 agonist ivuxolimab.

The CDR3 nucleotides read TGCGCCAGCAGCCAAGCCACAGCTAACTATGGCTACACCTTC. It encodes CASSQATANYGYTF. The rearrangement joins TRBV4-3 to TRBJ1-2; D call uncertain. CDR3 length: 14 residues. CDR1 and CDR2 (germline): LGHNA, YSLEER. V was trimmed by 1 base and J by 0 bases, leaving 6 bases between them.